This T cell receptor beta chain was captured in a study of blood T cell repertoires in COVID-19. Across the study: Acute-phase and convalescent COVID-19 samples originated in the United States, Italy and Spain. T cells, B-cell-depleted T cells, or PBMCs provided the cDNA or gDNA that served as material.

Germline V lookup: CDR1 LNHDA, CDR2 SQIVND (reference sequence). The CDR3 consists of 15 residues. V lost 4 bases and J 0 bases, leaving 11 bases between the germline ends. Methods used by the authors: Estimated nucleated cell counts came from reference gene primer amplification. Profiling relied on immunoSEQ multiplex PCR, and the TCRdb table lists in-frame clones only, not all of them. The DNA gave D and trimming, while V, J and clone size come from that table. The repertoire has 250,000 to 350,000 clones, around 90% of them found once; the top ten carry 2% to 2.5%. V gene TRBV19 combines with J gene TRBJ2-3, with D perhaps TRBD1 (6 bases). The receptor's source is a woman aged 50 to 60 who had recovered from COVID-19. Sequencing was carried out using peripheral blood. This CDR3 is CASSTGQPSTDTQYF. The CDR3 DNA sequence: TGTGCCAGTAGTACAGGACAGCCTAGCACAGATACGCAGTATTTT. The variable domain in full, with the rest retrieved from reference TRBV19 and TRBJ2-3, is DGGITQSPKYLFRKEGQNVTLSCEQNLNHDAMYWYRQDPGQGLRLIYYSQIVNDFQKGDIAEGYSVSREKKESFPLTVTSAQKNPTAFYLCASSTGQPSTDTQYFGPGTRLTVL.